This entry features one TCR beta chain sequence. Antigen specificity is unknown. Trimming shortened V by 5 bases and J by 1 base, and 9 bases separated the two germline ends. This CDR3 has 14 residues. The data stem from a study of regulatory T cells in long-lasting Graves disease. Across the whole study: Positivity for TSH receptor antibodies plus over 5 years of antithyroid drugs meant persistent Graves' disease.

Libraries of TCR beta came from iRepertoire HTBI primers plus Arm-PCR of CDR3 regions. TCRdb independently ran MiXCR on the multiplex PCR reads; one entry per CDR3 protein. The sample holds 430,000 or so distinct CDR3 sequences, around a fifth seen once. As to time point: persistent/refractory GD, antithyroid drugs over 5 years with positive TRAb. RNA extracted from PBMCs served as the sequencing template. Patients all came to the study from an endocrinology department in Xi'an, China. Points from the study as a whole: Results may be inaccurate due to the small sample size.

This chain uses TRBV12-3 or TRBV12-4 with TRBJ1-3; the D is unclear. The source was peripheral blood mononuclear cells (PBMCs), collected when the disease was refractory, from a patient treated with antithyroid drugs. The clonotype originates from a female donor with Graves disease. CDR3 sequence reads: CASSQPGSGNTIYF. The CDR3 nucleotides read TGTGCCAGCAGTCAACCCGGGTCTGGAAACACCATATATTTT.